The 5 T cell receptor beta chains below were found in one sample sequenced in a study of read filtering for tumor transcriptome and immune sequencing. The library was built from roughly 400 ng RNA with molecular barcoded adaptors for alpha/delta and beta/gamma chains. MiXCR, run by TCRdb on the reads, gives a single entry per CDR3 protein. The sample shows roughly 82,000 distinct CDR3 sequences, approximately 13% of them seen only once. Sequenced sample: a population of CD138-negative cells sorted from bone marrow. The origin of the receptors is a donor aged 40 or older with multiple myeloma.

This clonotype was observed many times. CDR3 residues: CASSPRGQGTYEQYF. The CDR3, as DNA: TGCGCCAGCAGTCCCCGGGGACAGGGAACCTACGAGCAGTACTTC. The chain employs TRBV5-1 and TRBJ2-7; 9 bases agree with TRBD1. From germline, CDR1 is SGHRS and CDR2 YFSETQ. J was trimmed by 2 bases and V by 5 bases; bases with no gene match: 8. The length of the CDR3 is 15 residues.

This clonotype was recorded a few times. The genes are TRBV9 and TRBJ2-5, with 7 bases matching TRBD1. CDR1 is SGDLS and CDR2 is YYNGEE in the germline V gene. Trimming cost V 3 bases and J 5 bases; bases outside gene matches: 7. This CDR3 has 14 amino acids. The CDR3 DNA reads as TGTGCCAGCAGCGCGGGACAGATGTCGGAGACCCAGTACTTC. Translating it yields CASSAGQMSETQYF.

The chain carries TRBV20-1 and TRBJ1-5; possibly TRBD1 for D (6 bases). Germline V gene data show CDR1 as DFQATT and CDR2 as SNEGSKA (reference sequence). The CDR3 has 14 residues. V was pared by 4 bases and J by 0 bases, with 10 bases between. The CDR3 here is CSATGGGSNQPQHF. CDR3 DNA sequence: TGCAGTGCTACCGGAGGGGGTAGCAATCAGCCCCAGCATTTT.

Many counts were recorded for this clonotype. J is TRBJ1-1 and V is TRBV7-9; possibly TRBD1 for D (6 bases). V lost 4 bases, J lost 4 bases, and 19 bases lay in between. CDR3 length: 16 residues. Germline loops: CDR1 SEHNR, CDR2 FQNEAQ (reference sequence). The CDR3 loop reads CASSSPAGGAGTEAFF. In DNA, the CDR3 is TGTGCCAGCAGCTCACCCGCGGGGGGCGCCGGCACTGAAGCTTTCTTT.

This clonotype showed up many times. CDR3 amino acids: CASSLGVGSSYEQYF. CDR3 in DNA: TGTGCCAGCAGTTTGGGGGTCGGGAGCTCCTACGAGCAGTACTTC. This chain links TRBV12-3 or TRBV12-4 with TRBJ2-7; TRBD2 is a possible D gene (6 bases). The CDR3 has 15 residues. V was pared by 3 bases and J by 0 bases, with 12 bases between.